These 11 T cell receptor beta chains were sequenced from one sample in a study of blood T cells in healthy people across ages. For the second PCR, which ran for 7 to 11 cycles, a sample-barcoded 5' primer and a J-beta primer mix were used. One entry per CDR3 protein results from TCRdb running MiXCR on the 5' RACE reads. This sample carries approximately 1,100,000 distinct CDR3 sequences, under 45% of them seen once, and the ten largest clones take over 15%. Sequencing was performed on blood. These TCRs come from a woman aged 55-69 years in good health.

This clonotype has more than one count but fewer than ten. The V and J genes are TRBV24-1 and TRBJ2-6; D not certain. The germline V and J ends were trimmed by 3 bases and 0 bases, with 8 bases remaining between them. The CDR3 consists of 16 residues. Germline CDR1 and CDR2: KGHDR and SFDVKD. The CDR3 is CATSDDRASGANVLTF. CDR3 nucleotide sequence: TGTGCCACCAGTGATGACCGGGCCTCTGGGGCCAACGTCCTGACTTTC.

This clonotype was recorded only once. The chain combines TRBV2 with TRBJ1-1; 9 positions agree with TRBD1. The CDR3 has 16 amino acids. V gave up 6 bases and J gave up 1 base; unmatched junction bases: 9. The germline CDR1 and CDR2 sequences are SNHLY and FYNNEI. In nucleotides, the CDR3 is TGTGCCAGCAGGAGTCCCGGGACAGGGAAGAACACTGAAGCTTTCTTT. Its translation: CASRSPGTGKNTEAFF.

This chain uses TRBV6-1 with TRBJ2-3; 7 bases fit TRBD2. Trimming cost V 3 bases and J 4 bases; bases outside gene matches: 19. This CDR3 is built from 19 residues. The germline gives CDR1 MNHNS, CDR2 SASEGT. CDR3 region: CASSEVAHGFAGAPDTQYF. CDR3 bases: TGTGCCAGCAGTGAGGTAGCCCACGGGTTTGCGGGAGCTCCAGATACGCAGTATTTT.

The V call is TRBV20-1, the J call TRBJ2-7; possible D gene TRBD2, 5 bases. Between the trimmed V and J ends, which lost 1 base and 1 base, there was a span of 14 bases. The V gene's germline CDR1 is DFQATT and CDR2 SNEGSKA (reference sequence). The CDR3 is made up of 15 amino acids. CDR3 loop: CSARGSGYGSYEQYF. In DNA, the CDR3 is TGCAGTGCTAGAGGCAGCGGCTATGGTTCCTACGAGCAGTACTTC.

This sequence joins TRBV20-1 and TRBJ1-2; no firm D call. V was pared by 5 bases and J by 1 base, with 17 bases between. Germline V CDR1 and CDR2: DFQATT, SNEGSKA (reference sequence). This CDR3 region has 15 residues. As DNA, the CDR3 is TGCAGTGCTGGGCAGGAGCGAGTTTTTAACTATGGCTACACCTTC. Protein sequence: CSAGQERVFNYGYTF.

Note on this clonotype: This could be a read error, since a much larger clone is one nucleotide away. The chain is built from TRBV4-1 and TRBJ2-3; D is undetermined. Germline V gives CDR1 MGHRA, CDR2 YSYEKL. The V end was cut by 4 bases, the J end by 4 bases, with 6 bases between. The CDR3 totals 12 residues. In DNA, the CDR3 is TGCGCCAGCAGCCTACACGCAGATACGCAGTATTTT. Protein sequence: CASSLHADTQYF.

The DNA of the CDR3 is TGTGCCAGCAGTTTGGGGAGTCGGGTTTTGTACGAGCAGTACTTC. Protein: CASSLGSRVLYEQYF. The chain carries TRBV28 and TRBJ2-7; tentatively, D is TRBD2 (5 bases). The CDR3 spans 15 residues. V was pared by 3 bases and J by 4 bases, with 16 bases between. CDR1 and CDR2 (germline): MDHEN, SYDVKM.

This clonotype was seen only once. The rearrangement uses TRBV7-7 and TRBJ1-2, with D tentatively TRBD1 (5 bases). Between the trimmed V and J ends, which lost 5 bases and 7 bases, there was a span of 32 bases. Looked up from germline, CDR1 is SSHAT and CDR2 is FNYEAQ (reference sequence). There are 19 residues in the CDR3. The CDR3 is CASSALLSGTEVAYRGYTF. Here the CDR3 DNA reads TGTGCCAGCAGCGCCCTACTCTCCGGGACCGAAGTGGCATATCGTGGCTACACCTTC.

This chain connects TRBV6-4 to TRBJ2-1; 7 bases are shared with TRBD1. This CDR3 is 14 amino acids long. Unmatched junction bases numbered 16, after V lost 8 bases and J lost 12 bases. Germline CDR1 and CDR2: MRHNA and SNTAGT. The CDR3 region has the DNA TGTGCCAGCGCGAGCGAACATAAAGGGGGCGGGCAGTTCTTC. Protein sequence: CASASEHKGGGQFF.

A few counts support this clonotype. The V and J genes are TRBV4-2 and TRBJ2-1; 7 bases are shared with TRBD2. The CDR3 extends over 15 amino acids. CDR1 and CDR2 from the germline V gene are LGHNA and YNFKEQ. V lost 8 bases, J lost 8 bases, and 15 bases stayed unmatched. The CDR3 bases are TGTGCCAGCCGCGTACGGGAGGCCCGGCCGGATGAGCAGTTCTTC. Its protein is CASRVREARPDEQFF.

This clonotype was counted between two and nine times. The rearrangement links TRBV24-1 to TRBJ2-3, with D maybe TRBD1 (5 bases). Germline CDR1 reads KGHDR; CDR2 reads SFDVKD. V was clipped by 5 bases and J by 5 bases, with 10 bases between them. This CDR3 region has 13 residues. CDR3 nucleotides: TGTGCCACCAGTGTTGTGGGGCTAGATACGCAGTATTTT. Translating gives CATSVVGLDTQYF.